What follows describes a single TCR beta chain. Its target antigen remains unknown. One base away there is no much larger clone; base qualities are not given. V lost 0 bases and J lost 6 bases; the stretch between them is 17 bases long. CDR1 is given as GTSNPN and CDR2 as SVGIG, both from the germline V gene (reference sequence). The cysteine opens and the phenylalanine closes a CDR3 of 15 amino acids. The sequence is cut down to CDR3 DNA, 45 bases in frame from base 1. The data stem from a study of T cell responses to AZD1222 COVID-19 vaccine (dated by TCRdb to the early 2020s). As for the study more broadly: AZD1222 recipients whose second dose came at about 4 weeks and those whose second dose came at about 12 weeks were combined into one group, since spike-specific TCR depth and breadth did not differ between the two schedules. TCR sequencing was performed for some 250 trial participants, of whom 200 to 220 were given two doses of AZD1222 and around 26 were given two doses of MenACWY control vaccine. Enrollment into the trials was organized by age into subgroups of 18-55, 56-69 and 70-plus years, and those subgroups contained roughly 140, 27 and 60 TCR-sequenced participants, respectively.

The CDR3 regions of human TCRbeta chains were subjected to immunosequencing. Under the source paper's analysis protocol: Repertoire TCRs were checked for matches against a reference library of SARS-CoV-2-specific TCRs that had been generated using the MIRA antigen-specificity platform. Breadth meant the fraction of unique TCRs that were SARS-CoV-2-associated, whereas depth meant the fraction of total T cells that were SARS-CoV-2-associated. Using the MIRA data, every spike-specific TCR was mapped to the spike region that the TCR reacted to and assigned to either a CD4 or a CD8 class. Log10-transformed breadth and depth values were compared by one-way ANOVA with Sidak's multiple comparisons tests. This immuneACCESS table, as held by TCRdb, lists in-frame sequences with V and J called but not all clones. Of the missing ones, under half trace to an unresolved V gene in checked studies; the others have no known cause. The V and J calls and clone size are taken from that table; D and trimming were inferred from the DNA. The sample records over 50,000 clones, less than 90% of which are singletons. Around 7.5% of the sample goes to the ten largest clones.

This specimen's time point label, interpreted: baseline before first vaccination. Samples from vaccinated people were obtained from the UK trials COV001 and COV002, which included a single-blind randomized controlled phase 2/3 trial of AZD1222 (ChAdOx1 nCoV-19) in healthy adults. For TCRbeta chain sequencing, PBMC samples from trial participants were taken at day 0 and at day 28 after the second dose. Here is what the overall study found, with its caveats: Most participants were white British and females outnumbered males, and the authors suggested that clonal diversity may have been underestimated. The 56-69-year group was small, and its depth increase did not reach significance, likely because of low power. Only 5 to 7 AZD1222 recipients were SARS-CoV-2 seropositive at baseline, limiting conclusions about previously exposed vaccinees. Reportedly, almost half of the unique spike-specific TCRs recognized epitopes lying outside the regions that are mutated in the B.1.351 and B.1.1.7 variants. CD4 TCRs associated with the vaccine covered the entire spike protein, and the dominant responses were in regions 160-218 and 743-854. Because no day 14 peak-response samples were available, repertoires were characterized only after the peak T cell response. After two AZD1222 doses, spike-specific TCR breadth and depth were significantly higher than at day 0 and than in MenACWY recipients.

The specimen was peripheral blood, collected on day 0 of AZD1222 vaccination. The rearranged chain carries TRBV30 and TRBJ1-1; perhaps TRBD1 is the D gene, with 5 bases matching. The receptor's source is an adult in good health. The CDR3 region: CAWSVRGSRVPEAFF. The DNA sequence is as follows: TGTGCCTGGAGTGTACGGGGGTCGAGGGTCCCTGAAGCTTTCTTT.